This T cell receptor (beta chain) was profiled in a study of shared clonotypes between healthy human individuals. Assay: immunoSEQ multiplex PCR; the TCRdb copy retains only in-frame clones and omits some. Among approximately 2.4 million clones listed, 90% to 97% were seen once. Germline assignment: CDR1 SGHTA and CDR2 FQGNSA. The CDR3 totals 15 residues. V was cut by 0 bases and J by 2 bases, with 11 bases left in between. Specimen: naive CD4+ T cells sorted from blood. Noted subset: CD45RA+ positively selected. This receptor was identified in a man between 18 and 29 years old in good health. The rearrangement uses TRBV7-2 and TRBJ2-7, with TRBD2 as a possible D gene (6 bases). CDR3 bases: TGTGCCAGCAGCTTAGCGGAGGGCAGCACCTACGAGCAGTACTTC. It codes for CASSLAEGSTYEQYF.